This TCR beta chain was identified in a study of shared clonotypes between healthy human individuals. The wider study: Three plates were used per donor for CD4 naive, three for CD4 memory, two for CD8 naive and one for CD8 memory.

The length of the CDR3 is 15 residues. CDR1 and CDR2 from the germline V gene are SGHTA and FQGTGA. V shed 4 bases and J shed 1 base, with 10 bases lying between them. Healthy and HIV-negative, the adult donors had no recent acute infections or vaccinations. Whole-study findings and limits: Around 5% of naive CD4 clonotypes were common to several donors. Despite large depth, sorted-subset datasets appeared incompletely sequenced.

Repertoires were generated with immunoSEQ multiplex PCR, while TCRdb's copy carries only in-frame clones and drops some. The sample contains around 2.3 million clones, under 97% of which appear only once. Turning to this clone: Its target is not known.

The clonotype originates from a man between 18 and 35 years old in good health. The chain links TRBV7-3 to TRBJ2-2; TRBD1 is a possible D gene (6 bases). The sequenced material came from naive CD4+ T cells sorted from blood. Subset reported: CD45RA+ positively selected. CDR3 in DNA: TGTGCCAGCAGCTCGTGGACAGTGAACACCGGGGAGCTGTTTTTT. It translates to CASSSWTVNTGELFF.